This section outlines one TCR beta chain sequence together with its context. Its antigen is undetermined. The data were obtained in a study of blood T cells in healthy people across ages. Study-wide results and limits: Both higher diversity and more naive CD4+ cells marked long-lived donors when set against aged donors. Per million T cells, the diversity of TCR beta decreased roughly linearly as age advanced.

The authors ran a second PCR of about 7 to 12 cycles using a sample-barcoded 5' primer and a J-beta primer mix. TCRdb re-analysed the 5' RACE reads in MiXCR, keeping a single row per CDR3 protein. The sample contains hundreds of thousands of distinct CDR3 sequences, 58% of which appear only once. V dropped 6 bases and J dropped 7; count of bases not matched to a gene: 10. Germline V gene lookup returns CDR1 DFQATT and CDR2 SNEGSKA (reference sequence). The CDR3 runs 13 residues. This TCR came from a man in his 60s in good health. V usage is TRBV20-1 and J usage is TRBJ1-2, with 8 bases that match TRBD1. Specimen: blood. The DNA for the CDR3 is TGCAGTGCCGCCCAGGGGGCGCCTGGTGGCTACACCTTC. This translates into CSAAQGAPGGYTF.